The present TCR beta chain was sequenced within a study of a mutant IDH1 vaccine in newly diagnosed glioma. Study-wide context: Patients had eight vaccinations, in weeks 1, 3, 5, 7, 11, 15, 19 and 23. Vaccination started 4-6 weeks after radiotherapy alone, or with temozolomide cycles. Averaging approximately 42 years of age, treated patients were roughly 60% male and approximately 38% female.

Time point described: week 11, during vaccination. The content of each vaccine dose was 300 ug of mutant IDH1 20-mer peptide, and topical imiquimod accompanied it. Details on this clone: Its target is unknown.

Method: immunoSEQ multiplex PCR; TCRdb's copy keeps in-frame clones and lacks some. Among 40,000 or so clones listed, less than 90% were seen once. The starting material was PBMCs, obtained from a glioma patient whose treatment included an IDH1 peptide vaccine. The TCR sequence derives from a man aged 40-49 years with glioma.

The CDR3 region is CASNPGTGAYGYTF. CDR3 bases: TGCGCCAGCAACCCCGGGACAGGGGCCTATGGCTACACCTTC. The V and J genes are TRBV4-1 and TRBJ1-2; 10 bases match TRBD1. CDR3 length equals 14 residues. J gave up 4 bases and V 7 bases, and 6 bases lay outside the gene matches. Per germline, CDR1 MGHRA and CDR2 YSYEKL.